A selection of T cell receptor beta chains follows, all from one sample in a study of T cells in Graves' hyperthyroidism and ophthalmopathy. Each CDR3 protein is one row after TCRdb ran MiXCR on the multiplex PCR reads. The sample comprises over 500,000 distinct CDR3 sequences, about 45% of which are singletons, and roughly 45% rests with the top ten. Input material: peripheral blood or thyroid tissue (not recorded which). These receptors originate from an adult woman with Graves' disease, either hyperthyroidism or ophthalmopathy (not recorded which). CDR3s include the opening cysteine and the closing phenylalanine or tryptophan. A D gene is named only where the DNA matches it firmly. Size tells how often a clone was seen (once, few, many) or the class of an expanded clone, and some rows leave it out.

clone_size,d_call,cdr3_length,j_call,v_call,cdr3_nt,cdr3_aa
NA,NA,13,TRBJ1-2,TRBV7-8,TGTGCCAGCAGTAAAGGTGGACTCTATGGCTACACCTTC,CASSKGGLYGYTF
many,NA,12,TRBJ1-1,TRBV27,TGTGCCAGCAGGACCCCGGGGACTGAAGCTTTCTTT,CASRTPGTEAFF
many,NA,16,TRBJ1-2,TRBV12-3/TRBV12-4,TGTGCCAGCAGCCCCCAGGGGCAGTCACCTAACTATGGCTACACCTTC,CASSPQGQSPNYGYTF
NA,TRBD2,17,TRBJ2-5,TRBV7-9,TGTGCCAGCAGCTCAACGGGACTAGCGGGAGGGAGGGAGACCCAGTACTTC,CASSSTGLAGGRETQYF
NA,TRBD1,11,TRBJ1-1,TRBV2,TGTGCCAGCGACCTCCAGGGGGACGCTTTCTTT,CASDLQGDAFF
many,NA,16,TRBJ1-5,TRBV19,TGTGCCAGTACCCCCGGATCGGGGCTCCTCAATCAGCCCCAGCATTTT,CASTPGSGLLNQPQHF
many,NA,13,TRBJ2-7,TRBV29-1,TGCAGCGCTAGCCCCCCGGGGATCAACGAGCAGTACTTC,CSASPPGINEQYF
NA,NA,15,TRBJ2-6,TRBV5-1,TGCGCCAGCAGCTTGACGAACACCGGGGCCAACGTCCTGACTTTC,CASSLTNTGANVLTF
many,NA,13,TRBJ1-5,TRBV7-2,TGTGCCAGCAGCTTAGGGGTCAATCAGCCCCAGCATTTT,CASSLGVNQPQHF
NA,NA,13,TRBJ1-2,TRBV7-8,TGTGCCAGCAGCAACAGGACTAACTATGGCTACACCTTC,CASSNRTNYGYTF
few,TRBD2,20,TRBJ2-6,TRBV7-9,TGTGCCAGCAGCCCCCAGGGGGTAGCGGGAGTAGGATCTGGGGCCAACGTCCTGACTTTC,CASSPQGVAGVGSGANVLTF
many,TRBD1,14,TRBJ1-1,TRBV27,TGTGCCAGCAAAGGGACAGGGTTGAACACTGAAGCTTTCTTT,CASKGTGLNTEAFF
many,NA,14,TRBJ2-7,TRBV4-2,TGTGCCAGCAGCCAAGATCTGCTAGCCTACGAGCAGTACTTC,CASSQDLLAYEQYF